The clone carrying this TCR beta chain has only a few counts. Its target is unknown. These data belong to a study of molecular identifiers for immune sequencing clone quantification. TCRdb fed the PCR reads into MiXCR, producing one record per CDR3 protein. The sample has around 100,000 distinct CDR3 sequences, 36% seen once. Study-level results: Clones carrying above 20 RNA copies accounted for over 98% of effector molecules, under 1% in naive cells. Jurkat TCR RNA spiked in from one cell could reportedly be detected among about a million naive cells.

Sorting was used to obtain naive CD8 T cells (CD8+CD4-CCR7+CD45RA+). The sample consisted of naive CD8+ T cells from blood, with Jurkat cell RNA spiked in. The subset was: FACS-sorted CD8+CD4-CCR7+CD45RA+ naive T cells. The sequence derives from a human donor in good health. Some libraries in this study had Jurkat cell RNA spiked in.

The CDR3 sequence: CASSPLIAGLEDTQYF. The DNA of the CDR3 is TGTGCCAGCAGCCCCTTAATAGCGGGTTTGGAGGATACGCAGTATTTT. The chain carries TRBV4-2 and TRBJ2-3, with TRBD2 matching 7 bases. Trimming cost V 4 bases and J 6 bases; bases outside gene matches: 13. CDR1 LGHNA and CDR2 YNFKEQ come from the germline V gene. The CDR3 sequence is 16 residues long.